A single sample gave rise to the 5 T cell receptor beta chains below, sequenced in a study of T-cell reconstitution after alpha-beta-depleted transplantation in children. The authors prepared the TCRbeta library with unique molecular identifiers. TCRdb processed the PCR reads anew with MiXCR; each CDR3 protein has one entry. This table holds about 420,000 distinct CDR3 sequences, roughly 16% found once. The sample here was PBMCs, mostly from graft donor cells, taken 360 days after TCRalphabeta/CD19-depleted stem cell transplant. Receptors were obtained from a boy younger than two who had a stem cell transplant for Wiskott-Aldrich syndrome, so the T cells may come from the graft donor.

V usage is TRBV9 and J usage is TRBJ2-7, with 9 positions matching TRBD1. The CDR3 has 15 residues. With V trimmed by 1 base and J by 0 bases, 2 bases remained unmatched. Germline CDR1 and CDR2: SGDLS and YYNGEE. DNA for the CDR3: TGTGCCAGCAGCGTAAGACAGGGGGTCTCCTACGAGCAGTACTTC. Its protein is CASSVRQGVSYEQYF.

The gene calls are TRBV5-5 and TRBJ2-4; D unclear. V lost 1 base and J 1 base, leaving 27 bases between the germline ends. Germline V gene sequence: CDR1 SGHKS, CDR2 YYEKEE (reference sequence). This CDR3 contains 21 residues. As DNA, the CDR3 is TGTGCCAGCAGCTTGCCCCCTGGACCGCTCCACCCCAATAGGGCCAAAAACATTCAGTACTTC. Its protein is CASSLPPGPLHPNRAKNIQYF.

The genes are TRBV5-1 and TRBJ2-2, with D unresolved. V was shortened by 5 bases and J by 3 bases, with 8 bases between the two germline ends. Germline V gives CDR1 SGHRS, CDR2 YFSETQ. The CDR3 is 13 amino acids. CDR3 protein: CASRWSDTGELFF. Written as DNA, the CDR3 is TGCGCCAGCAGATGGAGCGACACCGGGGAGCTGTTTTTT.

In DNA form, the CDR3 reads TGTGCCAGCAGTTTTTTAGCAGGGACGGGACTAGCGGGAGTCACAGATACGCAGTATTTT. Amino acid sequence: CASSFLAGTGLAGVTDTQYF. The chain recombines TRBV12-3 or TRBV12-4 with TRBJ2-3; 14 positions agree with TRBD2. The CDR3 is 20 residues long. V trimming: 3 bases; J trimming: 2 bases; junction bases outside the gene matches: 13.

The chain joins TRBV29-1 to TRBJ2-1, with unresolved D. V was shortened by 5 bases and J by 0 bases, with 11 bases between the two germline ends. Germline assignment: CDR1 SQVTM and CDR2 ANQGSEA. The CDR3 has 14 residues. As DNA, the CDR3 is TGCAGCGTTAGTCCTAGTCCCTCCTACAATGAGCAGTTCTTC. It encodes CSVSPSPSYNEQFF.